The next 17 T cell receptor beta chains were all read from a single sample in a study of blood T cell repertoires in COVID-19. Sequenced by immunoSEQ multiplex PCR; TCRdb stores in-frame clones only, minus some. The sample includes about 120,000 clones, around 87% of them seen just once. Specimen: peripheral blood. Source of these receptors: a woman in her 70s with acute or convalescent COVID-19.

The V call is TRBV5-1, the J call TRBJ1-6, with D tentatively TRBD1 (6 bases). Per germline, CDR1 SGHRS and CDR2 YFSETQ. V was pared by 4 bases and J by 7 bases, with 12 bases between. This CDR3 is built from 14 residues. The CDR3 reads CASSHRDTNSPLHF. CDR3 sequence (DNA): TGCGCCAGCAGCCACCGGGACACAAATTCACCCCTCCACTTT.

The chain uses TRBV19 and TRBJ2-1, with 7 nucleotides matching TRBD2. Trimming took 0 bases from V and 1 from J; bases not matched to a gene: 0. This CDR3 contains 15 residues. Germline V gives CDR1 LNHDA, CDR2 SQIVND (reference sequence). The CDR3 nucleotides are TGTGCCAGTAGTATAGACGGGGGGTCCTACAATGAGCAGTTCTTC. Its protein is CASSIDGGSYNEQFF.

V gene TRBV4-1 combines with J gene TRBJ1-5, with 9 bases identical to TRBD1. Per germline, CDR1 MGHRA and CDR2 YSYEKL. The V gene end was trimmed by 2 bases and the J gene end by 6 bases; junction bases not matched to a gene: 8. The CDR3 extends over 16 amino acids. For the CDR3, the DNA is TGCGCCAGCAGCCAATATCAGGACAGGGGTGGTCAGCCCCAGCATTTT. It codes for CASSQYQDRGGQPQHF.

The J gene is TRBJ1-5, the V gene TRBV3-1 (or the pseudogene TRBV3-2), with D perhaps TRBD1 (5 bases). The CDR3 totals 15 residues. The germline V gene has CDR1 LGHDT and CDR2 YNNKEL (reference sequence). Between the trimmed V and J ends, which lost 3 bases and 5 bases, there was a span of 14 bases. The CDR3 loop is CASSQSQGGDQPQHF. CDR3 in DNA: TGTGCCAGCAGCCAGTCGCAGGGTGGGGATCAGCCCCAGCATTTT.

This chain links TRBV7-6 with TRBJ1-5, with 8 bases matching TRBD1. Trimming took 6 bases from V and 5 from J; bases not matched to a gene: 3. Germline V gene data show CDR1 as SGHVS and CDR2 as FNYEAQ. The CDR3 extends over 13 amino acids. The CDR3 DNA follows: TGTGCCAGCAGTACACAGGGGGATCAGCCCCAGCATTTT. Residues: CASSTQGDQPQHF. The whole variable domain, filled in from reference TRBV7-6 and TRBJ1-5, reads GAGVSQSPRYKVTKRGQDVALRCDPISGHVSLYWYRQALGQGPEFLTYFNYEAQQDKSGLPNDRFSAERPEGSISTLTIQRTEQRDSAMYRCASSTQGDQPQHFGDGTRLSIL.

This clone appeared a few times. The genes are TRBV28 and TRBJ1-2; D perhaps matches TRBD1 (6 bases). Germline CDR1 and CDR2: MDHEN and SYDVKM. The V end lost 0 bases, the J end lost 7 bases, and 27 bases lay between the germline ends. CDR3 length equals 19 residues. Here the CDR3 DNA reads TGTGCCAGCAGTTTATGGGTCTTAGGGACGGGGCAGGGGTCGAGTGGCTACACCTTC. Protein sequence: CASSLWVLGTGQGSSGYTF.

The CDR3 nucleotides read TGTGCCAGCAGTGAAACGTTTACAGGTGAAAAACTGTTTTTT. This sequence encodes CASSETFTGEKLFF. The chain carries TRBV6-1 and TRBJ1-4; perhaps TRBD1 as D (5 bases). The V and J ends lost 2 bases and 7 bases respectively, with 11 bases between them. The CDR3 length is 14 residues. Germline CDR1 MNHNS, CDR2 SASEGT.

The chain has TRBV10-3 and TRBJ2-3; 9 nucleotides align to TRBD1. The CDR3 runs 13 residues. Per the germline V gene, CDR1 is ENHRY and CDR2 is SYGVKD. V shed 10 bases, J shed 0 bases, and the junction held 2 bases outside the gene matches. The CDR3, as DNA: TGTGCCACCGACAGGGGGAGCACAGATACGCAGTATTTT. Encoded protein: CATDRGSTDTQYF.

The chain has TRBV28 and TRBJ2-7; a weak D match, TRBD2 (6 bases). The V end lost 1 base, the J end lost 3 bases, and 25 bases lay between the germline ends. Germline CDR1 MDHEN, CDR2 SYDVKM. There are 19 residues in the CDR3. The CDR3 DNA sequence: TGTGCCAGCAGTTTATTTCGACCCTCGGGGGACCTCCTTGGCTACGAGCAGTACTTC. Translation gives CASSLFRPSGDLLGYEQYF.

V and J are TRBV28 and TRBJ1-5; 8 bases map to TRBD1. Germline assignment: CDR1 MDHEN and CDR2 SYDVKM. Germline trimming cut 10 bases from V and 0 bases from J; bases unmatched to any gene: 14. This CDR3 contains 17 residues. The CDR3 protein is CATWSTGGTNSNQPQHF. For the CDR3, the DNA is TGTGCCACCTGGTCTACAGGGGGTACCAATAGCAATCAGCCCCAGCATTTT.

The sample holds one count of this clone. V gene TRBV14 combines with J gene TRBJ2-7, with 7 bases identical to TRBD2. Trimming removed 4 bases from V and 0 bases from J; junction bases left unmatched: 6. The CDR3 is 15 amino acids. Germline V gene lookup returns CDR1 SGHDN and CDR2 FVKESK. The CDR3 DNA reads as TGTGCCAGCAGCCCGGGACTACGGAGCTCCTACGAGCAGTACTTC. Its translation: CASSPGLRSSYEQYF.

The chain couples TRBV6-6 to TRBJ1-6; no firm D call. Looked up from germline, CDR1 is MNHNY and CDR2 is SVGAGI (reference sequence). This CDR3 is built from 12 residues. V lost 8 bases to trimming and J lost 10 bases, with 12 bases between them. The CDR3 loop reads CASGEANSPLHF. Here the CDR3 DNA reads TGTGCCAGCGGGGAGGCTAACTCACCCCTCCACTTT.

This chain joins TRBV5-1 and TRBJ2-7, with 9 positions matching TRBD1. This CDR3 has 14 amino acids. The V segment lost 4 bases and the J segment 5 bases; nucleotides outside the gene matches: 7. The V gene's germline CDR1 is SGHRS and CDR2 YFSETQ. This CDR3 is CASSAGQGFHEQYF. The CDR3 nucleotides are TGCGCCAGCAGCGCGGGACAGGGTTTCCACGAGCAGTACTTC.

The rearrangement joins TRBV6-5 to TRBJ1-4; 10 bases are shared with TRBD1. Looked up from germline, CDR1 is MNHEY and CDR2 is SVGAGI. There are 15 residues in the CDR3. Unmatched junction bases numbered 6, after V lost 4 bases and J lost 7 bases. The DNA of the CDR3 is TGTGCCAGCAGTTGGACAGGGGGTCTTGGTGAAAAACTGTTTTTT. It is translated as CASSWTGGLGEKLFF.

The chain combines TRBV12-3 or TRBV12-4 with TRBJ2-7; tentative D call: TRBD2 (5 bases). This CDR3 spans 11 amino acids. The V end lost 3 bases, the J end lost 9 bases, and 9 bases lay between the germline ends. The CDR3 protein is CASSFRGVQYF. DNA of the CDR3: TGTGCCAGCAGTTTCCGGGGTGTGCAGTACTTC.

V gene TRBV6-6 combines with J gene TRBJ2-7, with D maybe TRBD1 (6 bases). Germline CDR1 reads MNHNY; CDR2 reads SVGAGI (reference sequence). The CDR3 contains 12 residues. The germline V and J ends were trimmed by 5 bases and 6 bases, with 11 bases remaining between them. DNA of the CDR3: TGTGCCAGCAGTACCGGGACAAGCGAGCAGTACTTC. The encoded protein is CASSTGTSEQYF.

The CDR3 region has the DNA TGTGCCACCAGACCTACGCCAGGCCACGAGCAGTACTTC. It translates to CATRPTPGHEQYF. This chain uses TRBV15 with TRBJ2-7; no definite D call. Deletions cut 6 bases from V and 5 bases from J, with 14 bases between. The length of the CDR3 is 13 residues. Germline assignment: CDR1 LNHNV and CDR2 YYDKDF (reference sequence).